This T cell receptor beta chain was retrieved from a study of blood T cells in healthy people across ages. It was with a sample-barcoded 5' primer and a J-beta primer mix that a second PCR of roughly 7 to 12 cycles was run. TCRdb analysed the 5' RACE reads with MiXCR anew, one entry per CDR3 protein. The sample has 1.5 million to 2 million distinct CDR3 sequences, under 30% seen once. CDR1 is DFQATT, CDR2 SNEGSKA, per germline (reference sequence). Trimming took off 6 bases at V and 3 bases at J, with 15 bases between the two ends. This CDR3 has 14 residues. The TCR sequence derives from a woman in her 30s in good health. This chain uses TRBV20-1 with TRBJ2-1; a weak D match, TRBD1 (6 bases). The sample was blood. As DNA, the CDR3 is TGCAGTGCGCAGGGGATGAGATTCTACAATGAGCAGTTCTTC. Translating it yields CSAQGMRFYNEQFF.